This T cell receptor (beta chain) came from a study of blood T cell repertoires in COVID-19. Across the whole study: The analysed material was cDNA or gDNA that came from T cells, B-cell-depleted T cells, or PBMCs.

As concerns this clone: Other DNA sequences of this sample code for an identical CDR3.

Recruitment covered over 20 US areas and drew participants whose ages spanned roughly 18 to 100 years. Participants had their cohort set by participant-reported clinical history. Recovered Cohort 3 donors showed two negative PCRs, clearance, or symptom resolution. Repertoires were generated with immunoSEQ multiplex PCR, while TCRdb's copy carries only in-frame clones and drops some. The table shows about 370,000 clones, with over 75% occurring only once. The specimen sequenced was PBMCs or T cells enriched from blood (not recorded which). The sequence was collected from a man between 18 and 29 years old who had recovered from COVID-19.

CDR3 loop: CASSPGQGGGYTF. The CDR3 nucleotides are TGTGCCAGCAGCCCCGGACAGGGAGGTGGCTACACCTTC. The chain links TRBV3-1 (or the pseudogene TRBV3-2) to TRBJ1-2, with 8 positions matching TRBD1. Germline assignment: CDR1 LGHDT and CDR2 YNNKEL (reference sequence). The CDR3 is made up of 13 amino acids. With V trimmed by 4 bases and J by 7 bases, 5 bases remained unmatched.